This entry concerns a single T cell receptor beta chain. This clonotype was seen many times. Its target antigen remains unknown. Base qualities are not at hand, and no much larger clone is one base apart. Trimming costs V 2 bases and J 0 bases, and their ends lie 8 bases apart. The germline V gene provides CDR1 MDHEN and CDR2 SYDVKM. CDR3 length: 14 amino acids, cysteine to phenylalanine. The retained sequence is limited to the CDR3, 42 bases, with the frame set at the first base. This entry is derived from a study of regulatory T cells in long-lasting Graves disease (dated by TCRdb to the early 2020s). Background for the entire study: Antithyroid drugs had been taken for less than 3 months by newly diagnosed Graves' disease patients. A total of around 33 samples underwent TCR sequencing, from around 13 patients with persistent Graves' disease and 20 or so patients with newly diagnosed Graves' disease. The study took place in China and was registered as a clinical trial. Patients with persistent Graves' disease were compared with patients with newly diagnosed Graves' disease using TCR sequencing and RNA sequencing of peripheral blood. What the study reported, not specific to this receptor: Preferential use of TRBV28, TRBJ1-2 and TRBJ2-5 was observed in persistent disease, whereas TRBV20-1 and TRBJ2-1 were favored in newly diagnosed disease. Persistent Graves' disease patients showed lower TCR Shannon entropy and fewer highly expanded clones than newly diagnosed patients, suggesting clonal expansion. A larger number of public clonotypes was shared among persistent patients (fewer than 3,000) than among newly diagnosed patients (around 890). Because the primary lesion, thyroid tissue, could not be accessed, the study looked at peripheral blood alone. Sequencing and analysis were limited to the TCR beta chain. The small sample size was acknowledged by the authors as a limitation that may reduce accuracy.

What the time point label conveys for this sample: newly diagnosed GD, antithyroid drugs for less than 3 months. RNA was extracted from PBMCs in TRIzol for both TCR sequencing and RNA sequencing. The diagnosis of Graves' disease was made according to American Thyroid Association guidelines. Recruitment of patients was carried out at an endocrinology department in Xi'an, China. Each patient gave roughly 8.4 milliliters of peripheral blood, collected in an EDTA anticoagulant tube. PBMCs were isolated by Ficoll Paque Plus density gradient separation without further T cell sorting. An Agilent 2100 Bioanalyzer and agarose gel were used to check RNA quality, while a NanoDrop 2000 measured RNA concentration. Library creation used multiplex PCR. Sequencing took place on an Illumina HiSeq 4000. iRepertoire HTBI primers and Arm-PCR amplification of CDR3 regions were used to construct TCR beta libraries. Gel purification was performed on PCR products prior to sequencing. Per the source publication's procedure: Gene usage analysis of CDR3 amino acid clonotypes used the 60 to 75 TRBV and fewer than 15 TRBJ segments found across samples. COPE and FqMerger were used to merge filtered high-quality paired reads into contigs. BLAST was used to align contigs to IMGT TRBV, TRBD and TRBJ reference genes, with CDR3 defined following IMGT. Clonotypes above 0.1% frequency were classified as highly expanded clones. Shannon entropy was used to measure repertoire diversity, and the Gini coefficient was used to measure V-J evenness. A clonotype was considered public if more than one individual shared it. The raw public reads went through TCRdb reprocessing: fastp at Q25, MiXCR clone calling, in-frame beta chains kept. For every CDR3 protein sequence, its rows merge into one entry that carries the most common genes and DNA. The V and J calls were not made by the authors but by TCRdb's processing. This sample holds some 350,000 distinct CDR3 sequences; around 15% were observed only once. In total, the top ten clones hold 20% of the sample.

The sample was also reused in another study, on T cells in Graves' hyperthyroidism and ophthalmopathy. Looking at the second paper: Stable Graves' hyperthyroidism was defined as no progression to ophthalmopathy during 18 months of follow-up. Hyperthyroidism patients were newly diagnosed, with disease duration under 2 months, and aged 18 to 65 years. Exclusion was applied to patients with uncontrolled infections, other autoimmune diseases, pregnancy or lactation. Diagnoses were established on the basis of clinical symptoms, serum thyroxine and TRAb, thyroid ultrasound, and orbital computed tomography. A first-round RT-PCR of the TCR CDR3 used the HTBI primer set with the Qiagen OneStep RT-PCR kit. Most expanded thyroid clonotypes (frequency above 0.001) were also found in blood, which suggests that blood repertoires may mirror thyroid immune responses. A model built on a 13 V-J signature distinguished ophthalmopathy from stable hyperthyroidism, reaching 85% to 90% sensitivity and around 81% specificity in cross-validation and 80%/75% in testing. In validation, the model predicted progression to ophthalmopathy with just under 71% sensitivity and 72.22% specificity, a median of about 6 months before onset. A discovery cohort of 95 to 100 patients, roughly 45 with Graves' ophthalmopathy and approximately 55 with stable Graves' hyperthyroidism, was used to find distinguishing TCR V-J signatures. An independent validation cohort of under 20 hyperthyroidism patients and some 15 patients who later progressed to ophthalmopathy tested prospective prediction of ophthalmopathy. The approximately 98 discovery patients were randomly divided into training and test sets at a 7:3 ratio. Thyroid tissue and blood T-cell repertoires from about six Graves' hyperthyroidism patients were also compared in the study. Following sampling, methimazole starting at 30 mg daily was given to hyperthyroidism patients, and high-dose intravenous methylprednisolone was given to ophthalmopathy patients. Libraries were constructed in a second round of multiplex PCR, after which size selection and purification were performed. The libraries were sequenced on an Illumina HiSeq2000 using paired-end 100 bp reads. SOAPnuke was used to process the raw data, removing reads that contained adapters or uncalled bases, had a mean Phred below 15, or lacked an exact match to the constant primer or identifier. COPE v1.2.5 was used to merge the high-quality paired reads, and each unique nucleotide sequence was defined as a clonotype. MiTCR v1.1 was used to align clonotypes to the IMGT TRBV, TRBD and TRBJ reference segments. Analysis was restricted to V-J combinations with a frequency above 0.0001, which covered over 98% of repertoires. The TCS score was defined as F50 (clonal expansion) divided by E x V (chaos), with BLOSUM62-based TCRdist calculated between CDR3 peptides within each V-J. Welch's t-statistics and random forest reduced around 520 V-J features to roughly 13, which were used in a naive Bayes classifier (R e1071). Sample size was not statistically predetermined, and blinding of investigators to group allocation was not performed. TCR Vbeta CDR3 sequencing of 130 to 150 peripheral blood samples (over 40 ophthalmopathy, under 80 hyperthyroidism and roughly 17 progressor patients) is reported in the paper.

The TCR was taken from a woman aged 18-29 years with Graves disease. Donor details come from another sample of the same person, matched by shared clones. This sequence uses TRBV28 and TRBJ2-7, with TRBD1 as a weak D call on 5 bases. The specimen comprised peripheral blood mononuclear cells (PBMCs), sampled at new diagnosis, from a patient treated with antithyroid drugs. At the DNA level, the sequence is TGTGCCAGCAGTTTACAGGGTCACTCCTACGAGCAGTACTTC. This translates into CASSLQGHSYEQYF.